Below, 18 T cell receptor beta chains from the same sample are listed, as sequenced in a study of Graves' ophthalmopathy and Graves' hyperthyroidism. Transcripts of RNA were the source for amplifying TCR beta CDR3 regions. HTBI-primed RT-PCR formed the first round, and a multiplex PCR formed the second. MiXCR, applied by TCRdb to the multiplex PCR reads, yields one record per CDR3 protein. The repertoire consists of over a million distinct CDR3 sequences, with less than 45% occurring once and the leading ten covering 11%. Input material: peripheral blood or thyroid tissue (not recorded which). The receptor source for this set is an adult man with Graves' hyperthyroidism.

This clonotype showed up just once. A read error may explain this, as a much larger clone is one base away. The chain joins TRBV2 to TRBJ2-5; TRBD2 agrees at 7 bases. The germline V gene has CDR1 SNHLY and CDR2 FYNNEI. V lost 7 bases to trimming and J lost 5 bases; unmatched junction nucleotides: 13. The CDR3 length is 15 residues. This chain's CDR3 is CASTLSGQGRETQYF. The CDR3 DNA is TGTGCCAGCACTCTTAGCGGGCAGGGCCGGGAGACCCAGTACTTC. The variable domain in full, completed from reference TRBV2 and TRBJ2-5, reads EPEVTQTPSHQVTQMGQEVILRCVPISNHLYFYWYRQILGQKVEFLVSFYNNEISEKSEIFDDQFSVERPDGSNFTLKIRSTKLEDSAMYFCASTLSGQGRETQYFGPGTRLLVL.

Only a few counts were recorded for this clonotype. The rearrangement links TRBV6-5 to TRBJ2-5; 10 bases agree with TRBD2. Germline trimming cut 6 bases from V and 5 bases from J; bases unmatched to any gene: 9. The V gene's germline CDR1 is MNHEY and CDR2 SVGAGI. The CDR3 sequence is 15 residues long. The CDR3 region is CASRPLAGAGETQYF. In DNA, the CDR3 is TGTGCCAGCAGACCCCTAGCGGGAGCCGGGGAGACCCAGTACTTC.

The sample holds a few counts of this clonotype. This chain joins TRBV7-3 and TRBJ2-7; D remains ambiguous. V was cut by 4 bases and J by 5 bases, with 12 bases left in between. CDR1 is SGHTA and CDR2 is FQGTGA in the germline V gene. This CDR3 is 13 amino acids long. CDR3 DNA sequence: TGTGCCAGCAGCTACAATGGAAGGGACGAGCAGTACTTC. Amino acid sequence: CASSYNGRDEQYF.

CDR3 residues: CATSRDLRREGSEQYF. DNA of the CDR3: TGTGCCACCAGCAGAGATCTCCGACGGGAGGGTTCAGAGCAGTACTTC. The chain couples TRBV15 to TRBJ2-7; 8 bases are a match to TRBD2. Germline loops: CDR1 LNHNV, CDR2 YYDKDF (reference sequence). The length of the CDR3 is 16 residues. Trimming took 0 bases from V and 7 from J; bases not matched to a gene: 11. Drawing the rest from reference TRBV15 and TRBJ2-7, the complete variable domain is DAMVIQNPRYQVTQFGKPVTLSCSQTLNHNVMYWYQQKSSQAPKLLFHYYDKDFNNEADTPDNFQSRRPNTSFCFLDIRSPGLGDTAMYLCATSRDLRREGSEQYFGPGTRLTVT.

The V and J genes are TRBV28 and TRBJ1-1; D ambiguous. Germline V gene data show CDR1 as MDHEN and CDR2 as SYDVKM. The CDR3 consists of 12 residues. Trimming removed 6 bases from V and 4 bases from J, with 9 bases in between. CDR3 protein: CASRLEGTEAFF. The CDR3 DNA sequence: TGTGCCAGCAGACTCGAAGGCACTGAAGCTTTCTTT.

The J gene is TRBJ2-7, the V gene TRBV30, with 10 bases lining up with TRBD1. Unmatched junction bases numbered 9, after V lost 3 bases and J lost 4 bases. The CDR3 has 15 amino acids. The germline gives CDR1 GTSNPN, CDR2 SVGIG (reference sequence). The CDR3 spells CAWSGTGVTPYEQYF. In DNA, the CDR3 is TGTGCCTGGAGCGGGACAGGGGTAACTCCTTACGAGCAGTACTTC.

This clonotype was seen ten or more times. The chain carries TRBV12-3 or TRBV12-4 and TRBJ1-5, with a weak D call TRBD1 (5 bases). This CDR3 is built from 16 residues. Trimming shortened V by 8 bases and J by 2 bases, and 19 bases separated the two germline ends. In nucleotides, the CDR3 is TGTGCCAGCGGAGAACGTAGGGGCTACGGCAATCAGCCCCAGCATTTT. Translating gives CASGERRGYGNQPQHF.

This chain uses TRBV30 with TRBJ1-6; a weak D match, TRBD1 (6 bases). Germline V gene sequence: CDR1 GTSNPN, CDR2 SVGIG (reference sequence). The ends were cut back, 3 bases at V and 12 bases at J, with 18 bases in the middle. The CDR3 totals 14 residues. Here the CDR3 reads CAWSVQGSAIPLHF. The CDR3 region has the DNA TGTGCCTGGAGCGTTCAGGGGAGTGCGATACCCCTCCACTTT.

The V gene is TRBV6-6, the J gene TRBJ2-7; TRBD1 matches at 10 bases. Germline V gene sequence: CDR1 MNHNY, CDR2 SVGAGI (reference sequence). J was trimmed by 4 bases and V by 5 bases; bases with no gene match: 5. The CDR3 contains 14 residues. This CDR3 reads CASSISDRGYEQYF. DNA of the CDR3: TGTGCCAGCAGTATTTCGGACAGGGGGTACGAGCAGTACTTC.

This clonotype was recorded many times. The chain uses TRBV7-9 and TRBJ1-2; 7 bases align to TRBD1. J gave up 8 bases and V 0 bases, and 6 bases lay outside the gene matches. The V gene's germline CDR1 is SEHNR and CDR2 FQNEAQ (reference sequence). CDR3 size: 14 residues. DNA of the CDR3: TGTGCCAGCAGCTTAGCGGGACAGAGTTTAGGCTACACCTTC. Its protein product is CASSLAGQSLGYTF. The whole variable domain, remainder taken from reference TRBV7-9 and TRBJ1-2, is DTGVSQNPRHKITKRGQNVTFRCDPISEHNRLYWYRQTLGQGPEFLTYFQNEAQLEKSRLLSDRFSAERPKGSFSTLEIQRTEQGDSAMYLCASSLAGQSLGYTFGSGTRLTVV.

J is TRBJ1-4 and V is TRBV5-6; 7 bases fit TRBD1. CDR1 SGHDT and CDR2 YYEEEE come from the germline V gene. J lost 7 bases, V lost 4 bases, and 7 bases had no gene match. The CDR3 is made up of 14 amino acids. CDR3 DNA: TGTGCCAGCAGCATGTACAGGGGAGGTGAAAAACTGTTTTTT. Translation gives CASSMYRGGEKLFF.

V is TRBV9 and J is TRBJ2-2; 7 nucleotides match TRBD2. Germline V lookup: CDR1 SGDLS, CDR2 YYNGEE. This CDR3 contains 15 residues. The V segment lost 1 base and the J segment 1 base; nucleotides outside the gene matches: 1. In DNA, the CDR3 is TGTGCCAGCAGCGTACGGACTAGGAACACCGGGGAGCTGTTTTTT. It translates to CASSVRTRNTGELFF.

This rearrangement joins TRBV14 to TRBJ2-7; TRBD2 matches at 8 bases. CDR3 size: 17 residues. Trimming at V came to 4 bases and at J to 1 base, leaving 12 bases not matched to a gene. The germline V gene encodes CDR1 SGHDN and CDR2 FVKESK. CDR3 sequence: CASSPGKSGGSSYEQYF. The CDR3 DNA follows: TGTGCCAGCAGCCCAGGGAAAAGCGGGGGAAGTTCCTACGAGCAGTACTTC.

This clonotype came up many times. The rearrangement uses TRBV13 and TRBJ2-7; possibly TRBD1 for D (5 bases). V dropped 2 bases and J dropped 1 base, with 15 bases sitting between them. Germline CDR1 is PRHDT and CDR2 is FYEKMQ (reference sequence). The CDR3 has 16 amino acids. CDR3 protein: CASSLTKDTRSYEQYF. CDR3 bases: TGTGCCAGCAGCTTAACAAAGGACACTCGTTCCTACGAGCAGTACTTC.

V usage is TRBV3-1 and J usage is TRBJ1-6; 10 bases match TRBD1. Trimming cost V 4 bases and J 13 bases; bases outside gene matches: 10. The CDR3 covers 15 residues. Germline lookup yields CDR1 LGHDT and CDR2 YNNKEL (reference sequence). This CDR3 reads CASSLRDRGTLPLHF. CDR3 bases: TGTGCCAGCAGCCTCCGGGACAGGGGAACTCTCCCCCTCCACTTT.

This clonotype was seen many times. This chain uses TRBV7-9 with TRBJ2-5; 16 positions agree with TRBD2. Germline V lookup: CDR1 SEHNR, CDR2 FQNEAQ (reference sequence). The CDR3 consists of 17 residues. J was trimmed by 6 bases and V by 6 bases; bases with no gene match: 10. This chain's CDR3 is CASRSGTSGGAGKTQYF. The CDR3 nucleotides read TGTGCCAGCAGGTCCGGGACTAGCGGGGGGGCCGGGAAGACCCAGTACTTC.

A word on this clonotype: One end of the junction is discordant with germline, which a read error may explain. The V and J genes are TRBV15 and TRBJ2-3; 7 nucleotides match TRBD2. The germline V gene encodes CDR1 LNHNV and CDR2 YYDKDF (reference sequence). The CDR3 is 15 amino acids. The CDR3, as DNA: TGTGCCACCAGCAGAGGGGGACTAACCAGCCGACTCATAGATTTT. It is translated as CATSRGGLTSRLIDF.

This clonotype has a handful of counts. The chain has TRBV7-6 and TRBJ2-6; D might be TRBD2 (5 bases). Trimming pared 2 bases from V and 3 bases from J, leaving 14 bases between. This CDR3 spans 17 amino acids. Germline loops: CDR1 SGHVS, CDR2 FNYEAQ. The CDR3 region has the DNA TGTGCCAGCAGCTTAAGGCCGGGAAGTGGTGGGGCCAACGTCCTGACTTTC. Protein product: CASSLRPGSGGANVLTF.